Listed here are 3 T cell receptor beta chains from one sample, sequenced in a study of T cells after yellow fever vaccination. TCRdb reanalysed the 5' RACE reads using MiXCR and keeps one entry per CDR3 protein. This sample has 200,000 to 300,000 distinct CDR3 sequences, with less than 7.5% found just once. The sample was CD4+ T cells sorted from PBMCs, taken on the day of the yellow fever booster vaccination. These receptors were collected from a man aged 30-40 years who received the YFV17D yellow fever vaccine.

This clonotype showed up many times. This rearrangement joins TRBV12-3 or TRBV12-4 to TRBJ2-7; 11 bases are a match to TRBD2. CDR3 size: 15 residues. The trim removed 5 bases at V and 4 bases at J, leaving 7 bases unmatched. The chain's CDR3 is CASSRETSGSYEQYF. The CDR3 coding sequence is TGTGCCAGCAGTAGAGAAACTAGCGGGAGTTACGAGCAGTACTTC.

The chain uses TRBV7-2 and TRBJ2-7, with D unresolved. The germline V gene has CDR1 SGHTA and CDR2 FQGNSA. V was shortened by 5 bases and J by 5 bases, with 13 bases between the two germline ends. The CDR3 consists of 13 residues. CDR3 in amino acids: CASSLQPTDEQYF. In DNA, the CDR3 is TGTGCCAGCAGCCTGCAGCCTACGGACGAGCAGTACTTC.

This clonotype has just a few counts. The V call is TRBV7-2, the J call TRBJ2-5; 11 positions match TRBD2. The CDR3 covers 15 residues. The junction had 7 bases not matched to a gene; V was cut back by 5 bases and J by 5 bases. Germline CDR1 and CDR2: SGHTA and FQGNSA. The CDR3 loop reads CASSQWTSGWETQYF. Here the CDR3 DNA reads TGTGCCAGCAGCCAGTGGACTAGCGGGTGGGAGACCCAGTACTTC.